Given below is one TCR beta chain in context. This specimen comes from a study of shared clonotypes between healthy human individuals. Every one of the donors was a Caucasian adult that lived in Nashville, Tennessee. The CD4+ fraction was divided into a CD45RA+ naive subset and a CD45RA-negative memory subset. Unmatched junction bases numbered 4, after V lost 5 bases and J lost 4 bases. Germline V CDR1 and CDR2: MNHEY, SMNVEV (reference sequence). There are 14 residues in the CDR3. Repertoires were generated with immunoSEQ multiplex PCR, while TCRdb's copy carries only in-frame clones and drops some. The sample shows over a million clones, about 96% of them seen only once.

This receptor was obtained from a man aged 25-45 years in good health. V gene TRBV27 combines with J gene TRBJ2-3; TRBD2 matches 9 bases. Sequenced material: naive CD4+ T cells sorted from blood. Subset noted: CD45RA+ positively selected. In nucleotides, the CDR3 is TGTGCCAGCAGTCTTAGCGGGAGCGCAGATACGCAGTATTTT. Protein: CASSLSGSADTQYF.